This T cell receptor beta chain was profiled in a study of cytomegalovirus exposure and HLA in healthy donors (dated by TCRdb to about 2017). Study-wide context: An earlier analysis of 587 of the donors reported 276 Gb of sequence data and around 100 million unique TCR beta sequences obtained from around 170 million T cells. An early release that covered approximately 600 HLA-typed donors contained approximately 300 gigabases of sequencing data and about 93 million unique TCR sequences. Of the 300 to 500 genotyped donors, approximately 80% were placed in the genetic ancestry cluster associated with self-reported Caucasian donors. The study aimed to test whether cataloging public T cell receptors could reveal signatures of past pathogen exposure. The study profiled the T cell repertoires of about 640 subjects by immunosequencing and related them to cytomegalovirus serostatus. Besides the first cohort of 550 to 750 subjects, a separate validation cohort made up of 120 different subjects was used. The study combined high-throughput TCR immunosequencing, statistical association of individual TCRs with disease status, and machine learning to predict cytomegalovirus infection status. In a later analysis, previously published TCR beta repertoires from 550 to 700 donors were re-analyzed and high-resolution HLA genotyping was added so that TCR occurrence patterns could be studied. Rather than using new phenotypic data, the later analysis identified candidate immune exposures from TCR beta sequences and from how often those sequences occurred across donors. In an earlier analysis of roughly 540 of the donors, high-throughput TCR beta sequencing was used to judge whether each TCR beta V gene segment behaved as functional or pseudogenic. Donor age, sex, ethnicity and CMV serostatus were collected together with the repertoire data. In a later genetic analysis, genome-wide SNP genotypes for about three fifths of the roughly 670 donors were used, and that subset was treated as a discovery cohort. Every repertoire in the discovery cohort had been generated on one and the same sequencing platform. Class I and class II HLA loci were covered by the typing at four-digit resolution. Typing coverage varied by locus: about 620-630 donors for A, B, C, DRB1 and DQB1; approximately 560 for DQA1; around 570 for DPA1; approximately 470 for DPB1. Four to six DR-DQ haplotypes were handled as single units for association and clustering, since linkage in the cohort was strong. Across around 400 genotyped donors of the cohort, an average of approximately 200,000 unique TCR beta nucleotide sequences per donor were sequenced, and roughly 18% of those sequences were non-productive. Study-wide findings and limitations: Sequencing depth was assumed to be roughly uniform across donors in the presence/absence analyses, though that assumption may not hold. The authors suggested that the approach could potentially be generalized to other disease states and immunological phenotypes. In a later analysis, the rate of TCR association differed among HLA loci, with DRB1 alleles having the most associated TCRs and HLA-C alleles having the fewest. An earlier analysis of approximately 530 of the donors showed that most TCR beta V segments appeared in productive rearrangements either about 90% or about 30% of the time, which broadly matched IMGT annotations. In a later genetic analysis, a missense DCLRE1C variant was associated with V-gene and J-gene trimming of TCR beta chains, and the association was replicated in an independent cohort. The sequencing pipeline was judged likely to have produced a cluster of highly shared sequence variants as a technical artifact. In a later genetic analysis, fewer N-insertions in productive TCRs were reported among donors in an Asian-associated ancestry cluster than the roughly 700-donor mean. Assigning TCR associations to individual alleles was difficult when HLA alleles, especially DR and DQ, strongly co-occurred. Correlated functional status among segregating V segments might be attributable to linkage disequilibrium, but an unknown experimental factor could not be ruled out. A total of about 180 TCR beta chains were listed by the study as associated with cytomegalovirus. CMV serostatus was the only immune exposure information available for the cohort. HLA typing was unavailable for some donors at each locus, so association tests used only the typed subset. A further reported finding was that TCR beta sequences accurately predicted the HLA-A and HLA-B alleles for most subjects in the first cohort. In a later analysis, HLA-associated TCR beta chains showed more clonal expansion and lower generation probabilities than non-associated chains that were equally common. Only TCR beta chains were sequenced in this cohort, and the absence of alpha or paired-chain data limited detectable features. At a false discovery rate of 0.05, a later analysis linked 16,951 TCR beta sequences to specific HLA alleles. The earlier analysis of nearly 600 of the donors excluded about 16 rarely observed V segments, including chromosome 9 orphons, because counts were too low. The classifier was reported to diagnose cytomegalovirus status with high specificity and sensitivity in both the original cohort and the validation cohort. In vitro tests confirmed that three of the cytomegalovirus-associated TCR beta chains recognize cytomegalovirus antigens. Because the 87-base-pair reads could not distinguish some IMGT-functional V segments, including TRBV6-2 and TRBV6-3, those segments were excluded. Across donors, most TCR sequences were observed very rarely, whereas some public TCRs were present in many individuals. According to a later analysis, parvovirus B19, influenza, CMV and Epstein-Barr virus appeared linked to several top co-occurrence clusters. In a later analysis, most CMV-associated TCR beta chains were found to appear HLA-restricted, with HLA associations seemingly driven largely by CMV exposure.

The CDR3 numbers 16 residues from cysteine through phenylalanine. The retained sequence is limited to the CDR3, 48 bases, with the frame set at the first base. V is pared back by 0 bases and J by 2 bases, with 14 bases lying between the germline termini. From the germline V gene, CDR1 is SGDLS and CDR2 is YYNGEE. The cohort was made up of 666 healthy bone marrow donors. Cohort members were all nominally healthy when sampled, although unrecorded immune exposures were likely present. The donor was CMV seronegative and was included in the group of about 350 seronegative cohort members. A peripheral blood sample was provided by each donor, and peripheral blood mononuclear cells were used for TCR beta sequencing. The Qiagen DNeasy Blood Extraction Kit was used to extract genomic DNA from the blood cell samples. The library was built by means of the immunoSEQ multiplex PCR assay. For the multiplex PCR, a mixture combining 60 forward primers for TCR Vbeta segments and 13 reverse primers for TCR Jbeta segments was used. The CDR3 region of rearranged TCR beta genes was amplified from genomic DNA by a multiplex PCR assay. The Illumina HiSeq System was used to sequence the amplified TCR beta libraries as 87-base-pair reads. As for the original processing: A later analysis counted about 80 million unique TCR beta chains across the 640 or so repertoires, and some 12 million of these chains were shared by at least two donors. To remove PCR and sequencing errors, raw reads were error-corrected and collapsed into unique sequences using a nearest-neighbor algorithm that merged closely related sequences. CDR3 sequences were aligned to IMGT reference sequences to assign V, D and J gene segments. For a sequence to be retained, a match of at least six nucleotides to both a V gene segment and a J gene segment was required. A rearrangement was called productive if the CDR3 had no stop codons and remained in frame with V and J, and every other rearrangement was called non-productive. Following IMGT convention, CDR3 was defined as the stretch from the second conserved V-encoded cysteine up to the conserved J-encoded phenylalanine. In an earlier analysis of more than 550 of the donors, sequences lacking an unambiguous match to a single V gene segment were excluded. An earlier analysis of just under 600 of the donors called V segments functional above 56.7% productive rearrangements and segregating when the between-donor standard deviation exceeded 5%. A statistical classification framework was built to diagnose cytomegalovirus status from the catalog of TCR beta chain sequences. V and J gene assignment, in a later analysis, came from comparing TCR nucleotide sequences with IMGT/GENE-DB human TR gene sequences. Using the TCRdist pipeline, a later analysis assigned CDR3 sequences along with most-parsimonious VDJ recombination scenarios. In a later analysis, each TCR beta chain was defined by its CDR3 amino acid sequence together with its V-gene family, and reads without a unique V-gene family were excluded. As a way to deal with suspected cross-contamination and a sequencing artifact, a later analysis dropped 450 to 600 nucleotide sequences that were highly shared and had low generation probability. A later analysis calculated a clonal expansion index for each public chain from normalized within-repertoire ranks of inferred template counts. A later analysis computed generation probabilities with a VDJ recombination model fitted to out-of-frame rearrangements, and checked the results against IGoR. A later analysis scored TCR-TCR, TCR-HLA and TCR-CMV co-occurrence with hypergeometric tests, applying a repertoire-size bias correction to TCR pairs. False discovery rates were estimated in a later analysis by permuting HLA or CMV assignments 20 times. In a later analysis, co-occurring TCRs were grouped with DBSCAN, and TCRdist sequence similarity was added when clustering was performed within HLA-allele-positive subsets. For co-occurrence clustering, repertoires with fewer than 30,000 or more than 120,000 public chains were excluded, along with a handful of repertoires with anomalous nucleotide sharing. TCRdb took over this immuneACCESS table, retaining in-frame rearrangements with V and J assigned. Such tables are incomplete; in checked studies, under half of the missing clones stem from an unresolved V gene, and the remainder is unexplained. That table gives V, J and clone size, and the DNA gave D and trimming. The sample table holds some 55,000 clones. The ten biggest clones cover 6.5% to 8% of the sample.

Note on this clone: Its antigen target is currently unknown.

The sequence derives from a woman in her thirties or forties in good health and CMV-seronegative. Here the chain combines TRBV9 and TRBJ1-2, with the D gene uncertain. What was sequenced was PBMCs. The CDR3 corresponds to CASSVGERDFNYGYTF. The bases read TGTGCCAGCAGCGTAGGGGAGAGGGATTTCAACTATGGCTACACCTTC.